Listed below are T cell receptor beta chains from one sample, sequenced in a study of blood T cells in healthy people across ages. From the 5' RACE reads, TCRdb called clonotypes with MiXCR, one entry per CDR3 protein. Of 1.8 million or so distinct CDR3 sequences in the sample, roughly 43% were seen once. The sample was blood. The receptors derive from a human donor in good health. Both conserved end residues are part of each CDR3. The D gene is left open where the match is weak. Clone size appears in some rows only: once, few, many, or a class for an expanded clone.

CASSFRGGAVNEQFF,TGTGCCAGCAGCTTTCGCGGGGGGGCAGTCAATGAGCAGTTCTTC,TRBJ2-1,TRBD2,few,TRBV13
CSAGKGQETQYF,TGCAGTGCTGGCAAGGGCCAAGAGACCCAGTACTTC,TRBJ2-5,-,-,TRBV20-1
CASSSPATDGNEKLFF,TGTGCCAGCAGCTCACCCGCGACGGATGGAAATGAAAAACTGTTTTTT,TRBJ1-4,-,few,TRBV5-6
CASSYGEQYEQYF,TGTGCCAGCAGTTACGGCGAGCAATACGAGCAGTACTTC,TRBJ2-7,-,-,TRBV6-5
CASSQPLGSGGYNEQFF,TGCGCCAGCAGCCAGCCCCTAGGGAGCGGGGGGTACAATGAGCAGTTCTTC,TRBJ2-1,TRBD2,-,TRBV4-1
CASSLSGGVWNEQFF,TGTGCCAGCAGCTTAAGCGGGGGGGTGTGGAATGAGCAGTTCTTC,TRBJ2-1,TRBD2,-,TRBV7-2
CASSLAPYSNQPQHF,TGTGCCAGCAGCCTCGCACCTTATAGCAATCAGCCCCAGCATTTT,TRBJ1-5,-,few,TRBV7-2
CASSQATGESYEQYF,TGTGCCAGCAGCCAAGCGACAGGGGAATCCTACGAGCAGTACTTC,TRBJ2-7,TRBD1,few,TRBV4-2
CASSPPAGSGANVPTF,TGTGCCAGCTCACCACCGGCGGGCTCTGGGGCCAACGTCCCGACTTTC,TRBJ2-6,-,-,TRBV18
CASNRVSSGANVLTF,TGTGCCAGTAACAGGGTCTCCTCTGGGGCCAACGTCCTGACTTTC,TRBJ2-6,-,-,TRBV12-3/TRBV12-4
CASSPRPGQNYGYTF,TGCGCCAGCAGCCCGCGTCCGGGACAAAACTATGGCTACACCTTC,TRBJ1-2,-,-,TRBV4-1
CASSYRGGLGNTIYF,TGTGCCAGCAGTTACAGAGGGGGCCTAGGAAACACCATATATTTT,TRBJ1-3,TRBD1,-,TRBV6-5
CASSYVRDRGDGYTF,TGTGCCAGCTCCTATGTTCGAGACAGGGGAGACGGCTACACCTTC,TRBJ1-2,TRBD1,-,TRBV6-6
CASSLRPGTDGYTF,TGCGCCAGCAGCTTGCGTCCCGGGACGGATGGCTACACCTTC,TRBJ1-2,-,many,TRBV5-1
CASSHLPGSDEVRGTYEQYF,TGTGCCAGCAGCCACCTCCCCGGGTCGGACGAGGTGAGAGGGACCTACGAGCAGTACTTC,TRBJ2-7,-,-,TRBV7-8
CAGGYRDSYEQYF,TGTGCCGGCGGTTACAGGGACTCCTACGAGCAGTACTTC,TRBJ2-7,-,-,TRBV7-9
CASSQSSGQHGYTF,TGCGCCAGCAGCCAAAGCTCTGGACAGCATGGCTACACCTTC,TRBJ1-2,-,few,TRBV4-3
CASSSGTGESYEQYF,TGTGCCAGCAGCTCAGGGACAGGGGAGTCCTACGAGCAGTACTTC,TRBJ2-7,TRBD1,-,TRBV7-2
CASSRVGRGGFGVQFF,TGTGCCAGCAGTCGCGTGGGACGGGGGGGCTTTGGTGTGCAGTTCTTC,TRBJ2-1,TRBD2,few,TRBV12-3/TRBV12-4
CASSLPGGIADTQYF,TGCGCCAGCAGCTTACCAGGGGGTATCGCAGATACGCAGTATTTT,TRBJ2-3,TRBD1,-,TRBV5-1
CASSSSGGGETQYF,TGCGCCAGCAGCTCCTCCGGGGGTGGAGAGACCCAGTACTTC,TRBJ2-5,-,many,TRBV5-1
CASSLGLAGGQDTQYF,TGTGCCAGCAGCTTAGGGCTAGCGGGGGGGCAAGATACGCAGTATTTT,TRBJ2-3,TRBD2,few,TRBV7-8
CSASPAPNYGYTF,TGCAGTGCTAGCCCCGCCCCTAACTATGGCTACACCTTC,TRBJ1-2,-,-,TRBV20-1
CASSFSASEQYF,TGTGCCAGCAGTTTTTCGGCTTCCGAGCAGTACTTC,TRBJ2-7,-,few,TRBV12-3/TRBV12-4
CAISDVGDDGYTF,TGTGCCATCAGTGACGTGGGGGATGATGGCTACACCTTC,TRBJ1-2,-,many,TRBV10-3
CASSQDLLNIQYF,TGCGCCAGCAGCCAAGACTTATTAAACATTCAGTACTTC,TRBJ2-4,-,few,TRBV4-3
CSVEWGRGDEQYF,TGCAGCGTTGAATGGGGCAGGGGGGACGAGCAGTACTTC,TRBJ2-7,-,-,TRBV29-1
CASSRGQAAREAQYF,TGTGCCAGTAGTAGGGGACAGGCCGCTCGCGAGGCCCAGTACTTC,TRBJ2-5,TRBD1,-,TRBV19
CASRSRWGGTDTQYF,TGTGCCAGCAGATCCCGCTGGGGGGGTACAGATACGCAGTATTTT,TRBJ2-3,TRBD2,-,TRBV12-3/TRBV12-4
CASSRRLLTEYNEQFF,TGCGCCAGCAGCCGCCGCCTCCTAACAGAATACAATGAGCAGTTCTTC,TRBJ2-1,-,-,TRBV4-1
CASSPSGGNRGEQYF,TGTGCCAGCAGCCCCAGCGGGGGTAACAGGGGAGAGCAGTACTTC,TRBJ2-7,-,-,TRBV7-2
CSVDSYDEQFF,TGCAGCGTTGACTCCTACGATGAGCAGTTCTTC,TRBJ2-1,-,-,TRBV29-1
CASSQDLRPNTEAFF,TGCGCCAGCAGCCAAGATCTGCGGCCGAACACTGAAGCTTTCTTT,TRBJ1-1,-,-,TRBV4-1
CASSLEGDGDNEQFF,TGTGCCAGCAGCTTAGAGGGGGACGGGGACAATGAGCAGTTCTTC,TRBJ2-1,-,-,TRBV11-2
CSASEGLAEYSSTDTQYF,TGCAGTGCCTCGGAGGGTCTAGCGGAATACTCTAGCACAGATACGCAGTATTTT,TRBJ2-3,TRBD2,-,TRBV20-1
CASSLADRRGEQYF,TGCGCCAGCAGCTTGGCGGACAGGAGAGGCGAGCAGTACTTC,TRBJ2-7,TRBD1,-,TRBV5-1
CASSQRGASNQPQHF,TGCGCCAGCAGCCAAAGGGGGGCAAGCAATCAGCCCCAGCATTTT,TRBJ1-5,-,few,TRBV4-1
CSVVGGGVYNEQFF,TGCAGCGTTGTCGGCGGGGGGGTATACAATGAGCAGTTCTTC,TRBJ2-1,TRBD2,-,TRBV29-1
CASSFRLAGITGTQYF,TGTGCCAGCAGCTTCCGACTAGCGGGAATCACAGGTACGCAGTATTTT,TRBJ2-3,TRBD2,-,TRBV7-9
CATSDLKRGGLNEQFF,TGTGCCACCAGTGATTTAAAGCGGGGGGGCTTGAATGAGCAGTTCTTC,TRBJ2-1,TRBD2,few,TRBV24-1
CANSQEVKGAYGQYF,TGCGCCAACAGCCAAGAGGTCAAGGGAGCCTACGGGCAGTACTTC,TRBJ2-7,-,-,TRBV4-3
CASSFVYDNEQFF,TGTGCCAGTAGCTTTGTTTATGACAATGAGCAGTTCTTC,TRBJ2-1,-,few,TRBV19
CASSPTGFGYEQYF,TGTGCCAGCAGTCCAACAGGGTTTGGCTACGAGCAGTACTTC,TRBJ2-7,-,-,TRBV12-3/TRBV12-4
CASSPTNRETQYF,TGTGCCAGCAGCCCCACGAACCGAGAGACCCAGTACTTC,TRBJ2-5,-,few,TRBV28
CASSQQTALGQGAFQPQHF,TGTGCCAGCAGCCAACAGACGGCTCTGGGACAGGGGGCTTTTCAGCCCCAGCATTTT,TRBJ1-5,TRBD1,-,TRBV7-2
CASSQPRPYSNQPQHF,TGCGCCAGCAGCCAACCCAGACCTTATAGCAATCAGCCCCAGCATTTT,TRBJ1-5,-,-,TRBV4-1
CSARWGVETRYF,TGCAGTGCTAGATGGGGAGTCGAGACCCGGTACTTC,TRBJ2-7,-,-,TRBV20-1
CASSPHPTEDEAFF,TGTGCCAGCAGCCCCCACCCGACGGAAGATGAAGCTTTCTTT,TRBJ1-1,-,-,TRBV11-2
CSVTGADNEKLFF,TGCAGCGTGACCGGAGCCGACAATGAAAAACTGTTTTTT,TRBJ1-4,-,many,TRBV29-1
CASSFNRGQEQYF,TGTGCCAGCAGCTTTAACAGGGGGCAAGAGCAGTACTTC,TRBJ2-5,TRBD1,-,TRBV7-2
CASRSGTVVGRQYF,TGTGCCAGCAGATCCGGGACAGTGGTTGGTCGGCAGTATTTT,TRBJ2-3,TRBD1,-,TRBV28
CASSYSGSGGQPQHF,TGTGCCAGCAGTTACTCGGGGAGCGGGGGGCAGCCCCAGCATTTT,TRBJ1-5,-,few,TRBV6-2/TRBV6-3
CASSQDGRTGVNEQFF,TGTGCCAGTAGCCAAGATGGGCGGACAGGGGTCAATGAGCAGTTCTTC,TRBJ2-1,TRBD1,once,TRBV3-1